The entry that follows covers one T cell receptor beta chain sequence. Original processing notes: Researchers report that nucleated cell counts were estimated from reference gene primer amplification. Method: immunoSEQ multiplex PCR; TCRdb's copy keeps in-frame clones and lacks some. Clone size and V and J calls were adopted from that table, with D and trimming inferred from the DNA. The data hold roughly 65,000 clones, with roughly three quarters observed a single time. These data are taken from a study of blood T cell repertoires in COVID-19. Study-wide background: Sites in the United States, Italy and Spain provided acute and convalescent COVID-19 samples. The analysed material was cDNA or gDNA that came from T cells, B-cell-depleted T cells, or PBMCs.

Trimming cost V 3 bases and J 2 bases, with 10 bases left between them. Germline V gene data show CDR1 as KGHDR and CDR2 as SFDVKD. This CDR3 is 15 amino acids long. Material: peripheral blood. V usage is TRBV24-1 and J usage is TRBJ1-3, with D possibly matching TRBD1 (5 bases). This clonotype was obtained from a human donor in a cohort sampled during active COVID-19. The CDR3 spells CATSDPSGAGNTIYF. The CDR3 region has the DNA TGTGCCACCAGTGATCCCTCGGGGGCTGGAAACACCATATATTTT.